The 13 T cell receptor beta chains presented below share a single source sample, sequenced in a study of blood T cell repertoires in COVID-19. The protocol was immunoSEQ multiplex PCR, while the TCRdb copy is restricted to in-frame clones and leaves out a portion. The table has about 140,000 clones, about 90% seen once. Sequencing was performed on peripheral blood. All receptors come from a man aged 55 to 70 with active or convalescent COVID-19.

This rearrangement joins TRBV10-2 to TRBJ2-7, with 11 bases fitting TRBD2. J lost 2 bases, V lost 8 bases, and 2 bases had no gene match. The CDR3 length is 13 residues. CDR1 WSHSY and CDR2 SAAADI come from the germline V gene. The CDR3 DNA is TGCGCCAGCGGGACTAGCGGTGCCTACGAGCAGTACTTC. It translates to CASGTSGAYEQYF.

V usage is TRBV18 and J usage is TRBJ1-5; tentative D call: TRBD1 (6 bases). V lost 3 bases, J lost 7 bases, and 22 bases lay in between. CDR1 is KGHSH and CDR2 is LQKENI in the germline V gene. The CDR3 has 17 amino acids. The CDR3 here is CASSPPRGSGAGQPQHF. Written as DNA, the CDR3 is TGTGCCAGCTCACCCCCGAGGGGGTCAGGGGCAGGACAGCCCCAGCATTTT.

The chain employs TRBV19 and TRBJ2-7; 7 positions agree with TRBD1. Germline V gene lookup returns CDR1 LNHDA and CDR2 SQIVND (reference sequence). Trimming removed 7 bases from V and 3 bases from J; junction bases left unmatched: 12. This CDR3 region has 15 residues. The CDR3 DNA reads TGTGCCAGTACCCCCAGCCCGGGACAGAGCTACGAGCAGTACTTC. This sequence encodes CASTPSPGQSYEQYF.

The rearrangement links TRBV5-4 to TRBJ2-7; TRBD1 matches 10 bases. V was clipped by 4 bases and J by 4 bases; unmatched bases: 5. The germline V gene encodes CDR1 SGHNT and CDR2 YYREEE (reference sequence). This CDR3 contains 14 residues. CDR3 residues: CASSKDRGRYEQYF. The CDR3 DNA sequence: TGTGCCAGCAGCAAAGACAGGGGGCGGTACGAGCAGTACTTC.

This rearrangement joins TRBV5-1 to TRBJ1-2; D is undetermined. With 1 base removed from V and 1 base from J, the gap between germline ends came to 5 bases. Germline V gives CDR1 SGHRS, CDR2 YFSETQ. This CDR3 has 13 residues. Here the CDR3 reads CASSLPGNYGYTF. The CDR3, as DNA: TGCGCCAGCAGCTTGCCCGGTAACTATGGCTACACCTTC.

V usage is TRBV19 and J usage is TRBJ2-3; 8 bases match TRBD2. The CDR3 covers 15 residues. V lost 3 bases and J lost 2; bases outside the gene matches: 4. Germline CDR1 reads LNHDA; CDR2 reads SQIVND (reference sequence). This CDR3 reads CASSIRGGLTDTQYF. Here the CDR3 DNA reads TGTGCCAGTAGTATTCGCGGGGGGCTCACAGATACGCAGTATTTT.

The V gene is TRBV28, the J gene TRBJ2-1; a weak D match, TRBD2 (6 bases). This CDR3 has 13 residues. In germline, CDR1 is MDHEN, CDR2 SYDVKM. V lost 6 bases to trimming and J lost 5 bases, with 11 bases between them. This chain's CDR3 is CASRTASDNEQFF. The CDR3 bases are TGTGCCAGCAGGACAGCTAGCGACAATGAGCAGTTCTTC. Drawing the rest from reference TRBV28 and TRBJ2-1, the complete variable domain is DVKVTQSSRYLVKRTGEKVFLECVQDMDHENMFWYRQDPGLGLRLIYFSYDVKMKEKGDIPEGYSVSREKKERFSLILESASTNQTSMYLCASRTASDNEQFFGPGTRLTVL.

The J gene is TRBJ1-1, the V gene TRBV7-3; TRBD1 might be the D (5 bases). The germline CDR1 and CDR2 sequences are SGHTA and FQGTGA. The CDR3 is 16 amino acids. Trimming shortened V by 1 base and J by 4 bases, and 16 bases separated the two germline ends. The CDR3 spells CASSLNQGAGTTEAFF. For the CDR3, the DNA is TGTGCCAGCAGCTTAAATCAGGGCGCGGGGACCACTGAAGCTTTCTTT.

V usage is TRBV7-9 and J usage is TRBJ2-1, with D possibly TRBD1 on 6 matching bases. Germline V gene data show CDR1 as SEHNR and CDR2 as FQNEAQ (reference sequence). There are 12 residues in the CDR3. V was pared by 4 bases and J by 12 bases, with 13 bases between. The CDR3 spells CASSSQGFWQFF. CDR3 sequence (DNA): TGTGCCAGCAGCTCCCAGGGGTTTTGGCAGTTCTTC.

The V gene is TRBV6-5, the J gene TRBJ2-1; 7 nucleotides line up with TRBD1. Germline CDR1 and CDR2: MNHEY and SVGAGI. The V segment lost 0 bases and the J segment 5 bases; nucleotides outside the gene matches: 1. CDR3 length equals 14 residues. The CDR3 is CASSYSDRDNEQFF. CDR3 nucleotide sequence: TGTGCCAGCAGTTACTCCGACAGGGACAATGAGCAGTTCTTC.

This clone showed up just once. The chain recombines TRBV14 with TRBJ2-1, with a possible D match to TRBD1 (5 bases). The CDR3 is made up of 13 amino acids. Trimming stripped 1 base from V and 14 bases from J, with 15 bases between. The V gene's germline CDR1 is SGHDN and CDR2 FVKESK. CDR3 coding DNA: TGTGCCAGCAGCCAAGGGACACTCGAACAGGAGTTCTTC. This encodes CASSQGTLEQEFF.

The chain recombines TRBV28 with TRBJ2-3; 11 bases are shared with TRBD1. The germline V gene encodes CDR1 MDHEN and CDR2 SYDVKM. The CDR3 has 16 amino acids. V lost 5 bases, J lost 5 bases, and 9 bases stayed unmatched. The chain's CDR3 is CASSTWAGTGGDTQYF. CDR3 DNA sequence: TGTGCCAGCAGTACTTGGGCCGGGACAGGGGGAGATACGCAGTATTTT.

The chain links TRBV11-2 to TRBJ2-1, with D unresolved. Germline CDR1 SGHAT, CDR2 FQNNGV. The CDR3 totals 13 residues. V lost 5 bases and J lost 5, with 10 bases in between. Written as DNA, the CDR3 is TGTGCCAGCAGCCCACGATCGGACAATGAGCAGTTCTTC. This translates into CASSPRSDNEQFF.